Listed below are T cell receptor beta chains from one sample, sequenced in a study of OX40 agonist ivuxolimab in advanced cancers. Produced via immunoSEQ multiplex PCR; TCRdb's table is partial and in-frame only. Found here are about 60,000 clones, 89% of them singletons; the top ten hold around an eighth. The sequences come from CD4+ or CD8+ T cells sorted from blood, collected in a trial of the OX40 agonist ivuxolimab. The source of these receptors is an adult with an advanced solid tumor such as melanoma, head and neck, liver or kidney cancer. CDR3s include the opening cysteine and the closing phenylalanine or tryptophan.

v_gene: TRBV5-8; j_gene: TRBJ1-1; CDR3aa: CASSLGEWKQDNTEAFF
v_gene: TRBV28; j_gene: TRBJ2-7; CDR3aa: CASRMTSGRSYEQYF
v_gene: TRBV7-9; j_gene: TRBJ1-1; CDR3aa: CASSFWGRMNTEAFF
v_gene: TRBV4-3; j_gene: TRBJ1-3; CDR3aa: CASTSFITPAGNTIYF
v_gene: TRBV6-5; j_gene: TRBJ2-7; CDR3aa: CASSPGTRIHEQYF
v_gene: TRBV5-6; j_gene: TRBJ2-1; CDR3aa: CASSLGTEYNEQFF
v_gene: TRBV30; j_gene: TRBJ1-4; CDR3aa: CAWTAGTDFNEKLFF
v_gene: TRBV2; j_gene: TRBJ1-2; CDR3aa: CASTTANGYTF
v_gene: TRBV7-8; j_gene: TRBJ1-2; CDR3aa: CASSLRADSNYGYTF
v_gene: TRBV27; j_gene: TRBJ2-1; CDR3aa: CASSLGSSSYNEQFF
v_gene: TRBV4-1; j_gene: TRBJ2-3; CDR3aa: CASSQDPWSDTQYF
v_gene: TRBV6-5; j_gene: TRBJ1-2; CDR3aa: CASSFDVNYGYTF
v_gene: TRBV18; j_gene: TRBJ2-1; CDR3aa: CASSPPRTSFNEQFF
v_gene: TRBV9; j_gene: TRBJ1-3; CDR3aa: CASSASGTEGNTIYF
v_gene: TRBV5-6; j_gene: TRBJ2-2; CDR3aa: CASSLRTPYTGELFF
v_gene: TRBV7-9; j_gene: TRBJ1-6; CDR3aa: CASSPRGYNSPLHF
v_gene: TRBV30; j_gene: TRBJ1-1; CDR3aa: CAWILPGTSNTEAFF
v_gene: TRBV19; j_gene: TRBJ2-1; CDR3aa: CASSFQLAGVENEQFF
v_gene: TRBV30; j_gene: TRBJ2-3; CDR3aa: CAWRGASSTDTQYF
v_gene: TRBV4-3; j_gene: TRBJ2-2; CDR3aa: CASSLYSGRINTGELFF